One and the same sample provided the 27 T cell receptor beta chains below, sequenced in a study of cytomegalovirus exposure and HLA in healthy donors. Both 60 Vbeta primers and 13 Jbeta primers went into the PCR. The repertoire was sequenced with immunoSEQ multiplex PCR; TCRdb's copy has only in-frame clones and lacks some. The sample shows fewer than 200,000 clones, about 70% of them seen only once. Sequenced: PBMCs. The receptors stem from a woman aged 40 to 49 in good health and CMV-seropositive.

This clone was detected only a few times. The J gene is TRBJ2-3, the V gene TRBV19; TRBD2 matches at 7 bases. CDR3 length: 13 residues. Germline V lookup: CDR1 LNHDA, CDR2 SQIVND (reference sequence). V shed 3 bases and J 4 bases; nucleotides not matched to a gene: 1. DNA of the CDR3: TGTGCCAGTAGTATTGGACTAGCAGATACGCAGTATTTT. It translates to CASSIGLADTQYF.

By sample fraction, this clone is medium-sized. Mismatch with germline at one junction end may stem from a read error. The V gene is TRBV14, the J gene TRBJ2-1, with 9 bases fitting TRBD2. Germline CDR1 and CDR2: SGHDN and FVKESK. This CDR3 is built from 16 residues. DNA for the CDR3: TGTGCCAGCAGCCACCGACTAGCGGCGTCCTCCAATGAGCAGTTCTTC. Residues: CASSHRLAASSNEQFF.

In DNA, the CDR3 is TGTGCCAGCAGTTTAGACAGGGGGCGAGTTCAGCCCCAGCATTTT. Protein sequence: CASSLDRGRVQPQHF. This sequence joins TRBV28 and TRBJ1-5, with 10 bases lining up with TRBD1. Per germline, CDR1 MDHEN and CDR2 SYDVKM. The CDR3 totals 15 residues. Trimming cost V 2 bases and J 6 bases; bases outside gene matches: 4.

The J gene is TRBJ2-3, the V gene TRBV7-9; 11 bases are shared with TRBD2. V trimming: 5 bases; J trimming: 1 base; junction bases outside the gene matches: 11. The CDR3 covers 18 residues. Germline values: CDR1 SEHNR, CDR2 FQNEAQ (reference sequence). DNA of the CDR3: TGTGCCAGCAGCCAACTATTCTCACTAGCGGGAGGCACAGATACGCAGTATTTT. Residues: CASSQLFSLAGGTDTQYF. Based on the CDR3 plus reference TRBV7-9 and TRBJ2-3, the full variable domain is DTGVSQNPRHKITKRGQNVTFRCDPISEHNRLYWYRQTLGQGPEFLTYFQNEAQLEKSRLLSDRFSAERPKGSFSTLEIQRTEQGDSAMYLCASSQLFSLAGGTDTQYFGPGTRLTVL.

This clone showed up just a few times. The chain links TRBV6-1 to TRBJ1-4; 10 bases are a match to TRBD1. V lost 7 bases and J lost 6; bases outside the gene matches: 5. The CDR3 covers 14 residues. Per germline, CDR1 MNHNS and CDR2 SASEGT. The chain's CDR3 is CASTIGQGDEKLFF. Written as DNA, the CDR3 is TGTGCCAGCACTATCGGACAGGGGGATGAAAAACTGTTTTTT.

The chain uses TRBV10-3 and TRBJ2-5; D perhaps matches TRBD1 (5 bases). Between the trimmed V and J ends, which lost 3 bases and 5 bases, there was a span of 7 bases. In germline, CDR1 is ENHRY, CDR2 SYGVKD. CDR3 length equals 12 residues. This chain's CDR3 is CAISDRAETQYF. As DNA, the CDR3 is TGTGCCATCAGTGACAGGGCTGAGACCCAGTACTTC.

For this clone: Germline is not matched at one junction end, which may reflect a read error. The genes are TRBV7-7 and TRBJ2-7; D is ambiguous. Looked up from germline, CDR1 is SSHAT and CDR2 is FNYEAQ (reference sequence). The CDR3 spans 13 residues. CDR3 nucleotide sequence: TGTGCTAGCAGCTTAGACACGTCCTACGAGCAGTACTTC. This encodes CASSLDTSYEQYF.

This clone has a handful of counts. V gene TRBV18 combines with J gene TRBJ2-3; TRBD2 aligns across 16 bases. V was clipped by 6 bases and J by 5 bases; unmatched bases: 8. The CDR3 extends over 17 amino acids. Germline loops: CDR1 KGHSH, CDR2 LQKENI. CDR3 loop: CASSLGTSGGAGDTQYF. Here the CDR3 DNA reads TGTGCCAGCTCCCTCGGGACTAGCGGGGGGGCCGGAGATACGCAGTATTTT.

The chain uses TRBV6-5 and TRBJ1-2, with D possibly being TRBD1 (5 bases). The CDR3 length is 14 residues. V was pared by 0 bases and J by 8 bases, with 13 bases between. Germline assignment: CDR1 MNHEY and CDR2 SVGAGI. The CDR3 sequence is CASSYSTAVGGYTF. CDR3 coding DNA: TGTGCCAGCAGTTACTCGACAGCAGTTGGGGGCTACACCTTC.

This clone was counted between two and nine times. The chain links TRBV5-6 to TRBJ1-5; maybe TRBD1 (5 bases). The germline CDR1 and CDR2 sequences are SGHDT and YYEEEE. The germline V and J ends were trimmed by 1 base and 5 bases, with 13 bases remaining between them. The CDR3 consists of 15 residues. The CDR3 DNA reads TGTGCCAGCAGCTTGTATTGGGGGGAGCATCAGCCCCAGCATTTT. Its translation is CASSLYWGEHQPQHF.

The V and J genes are TRBV14 and TRBJ1-3, with unresolved D. The CDR3 spans 14 residues. V was cut by 3 bases and J by 6 bases, with 12 bases left in between. Germline loops: CDR1 SGHDN, CDR2 FVKESK. CDR3 protein: CASSHLGGKNTIYF. The DNA of the CDR3 is TGTGCCAGCAGCCACCTCGGAGGGAAAAACACCATATATTTT.

V is TRBV29-1 and J is TRBJ1-2; maybe TRBD1 (6 bases). Germline V gene lookup returns CDR1 SQVTM and CDR2 ANQGSEA. The CDR3 extends over 15 amino acids. V dropped 1 base and J dropped 4 bases, with 16 bases sitting between them. The CDR3: CSVEAPTQGIYGYTF. DNA of the CDR3: TGCAGCGTTGAAGCACCTACCCAGGGGATCTATGGCTACACCTTC.

The chain employs TRBV28 and TRBJ2-7; unclear D gene. V was cut by 6 bases and J by 4 bases, with 7 bases left in between. Germline V gene lookup returns CDR1 MDHEN and CDR2 SYDVKM. The CDR3 contains 11 residues. The CDR3 loop is CASSPNYEQYF. In DNA form, the CDR3 reads TGTGCCAGCAGCCCCAATTACGAGCAGTACTTC.

The chain is built from TRBV6-5 and TRBJ2-6; D not certain. This CDR3 region has 16 residues. CDR1 is MNHEY and CDR2 is SVGAGI in the germline V gene. Between the trimmed V and J ends, which lost 2 bases and 4 bases, there was a span of 12 bases. CDR3 coding DNA: TGTGCCAGCAGTTACGCGCGAGCTAACGGGGCCAACGTCCTGACTTTC. This translates into CASSYARANGANVLTF.

The rearrangement links TRBV4-1 to TRBJ2-3, with TRBD2 matching over 10 bases. CDR3 length: 18 amino acids. The germline CDR1 and CDR2 sequences are MGHRA and YSYEKL. V dropped 0 bases and J dropped 7; count of bases not matched to a gene: 13. The CDR3 protein is CASSQEVLEAGGIYTQYF. CDR3 nucleotides: TGCGCCAGCAGCCAAGAGGTCTTGGAAGCGGGGGGGATCTATACGCAGTATTTT.

The chain couples TRBV25-1 to TRBJ2-3; D may be TRBD1 (5 bases). CDR3 length equals 13 residues. The V end lost 8 bases, the J end lost 4 bases, and 13 bases lay between the germline ends. CDR1 and CDR2 from the germline V gene are MGHDK and SYGVNS. The CDR3, as DNA: TGTGCCAGCCGAATGACAGCAGCAGATACGCAGTATTTT. Amino acids: CASRMTAADTQYF.

The genes are TRBV28 and TRBJ2-7; tentatively, D is TRBD1 (5 bases). Trimming left V 7 bases short and J 0 bases short, with 16 bases between. The CDR3 sequence is 15 residues long. From germline, CDR1 is MDHEN and CDR2 SYDVKM. The CDR3 DNA sequence: TGTGCCAGCATGGTCCCAGGGTCGAGCTCCTACGAGCAGTACTTC. Residues: CASMVPGSSSYEQYF. Looking up the rest from reference TRBV28 and TRBJ2-7 gives the full variable domain: DVKVTQSSRYLVKRTGEKVFLECVQDMDHENMFWYRQDPGLGLRLIYFSYDVKMKEKGDIPEGYSVSREKKERFSLILESASTNQTSMYLCASMVPGSSSYEQYFGPGTRLTVT.

The chain uses TRBV6-1 and TRBJ2-5, with TRBD1 identical over 8 bases. This CDR3 has 13 residues. V lost 6 bases to trimming and J lost 4 bases; unmatched junction nucleotides: 4. Germline CDR1 reads MNHNS; CDR2 reads SASEGT. The CDR3 sequence is CASSRTGRETQYF. For the CDR3, the DNA is TGTGCCAGCAGCCGGACAGGGAGAGAGACCCAGTACTTC.

This clone was counted a single time. V usage is TRBV5-1 and J usage is TRBJ1-3; TRBD1 agrees at 8 bases. V was clipped by 5 bases and J by 0 bases; unmatched bases: 13. This CDR3 has 18 residues. The V gene's germline CDR1 is SGHRS and CDR2 YFSETQ. The CDR3 loop is CASSWGVDRDLSGNTIYF. DNA for the CDR3: TGCGCCAGCAGTTGGGGAGTGGACAGGGACCTCTCTGGAAACACCATATATTTT.

This clone was recorded once. The gene calls are TRBV4-1 and TRBJ2-7; tentative D call: TRBD2 (5 bases). Trimming cost V 0 bases and J 2 bases, with 5 bases left between them. Germline CDR1 reads MGHRA; CDR2 reads YSYEKL. This CDR3 is 13 amino acids long. The CDR3 loop reads CASSQETTYEQYF. The CDR3 DNA follows: TGCGCCAGCAGCCAAGAGACTACCTACGAGCAGTACTTC.

This rearrangement joins TRBV20-1 to TRBJ2-1; D is perhaps TRBD2 (5 bases). Germline loops: CDR1 DFQATT, CDR2 SNEGSKA (reference sequence). The CDR3 contains 11 residues. Trimming stripped 4 bases from V and 7 bases from J, with 8 bases between. Here the CDR3 DNA reads TGCAGTGCTACTACTAGGAATGAGCAGTTCTTC. Translation gives CSATTRNEQFF.

This rearrangement joins TRBV9 to TRBJ2-5; D unclear. The CDR3 is made up of 16 amino acids. V lost 0 bases to trimming and J lost 5 bases, with 17 bases between them. The V gene's germline CDR1 is SGDLS and CDR2 YYNGEE. CDR3 bases: TGTGCCAGCAGCGTAGCGGGTTCCCCGCCGGAGGAGACCCAGTACTTC. Protein: CASSVAGSPPEETQYF.

The chain carries TRBV5-1 and TRBJ2-5, with TRBD1 matching 10 bases. Germline V gene sequence: CDR1 SGHRS, CDR2 YFSETQ. After removal of 3 bases from V and 5 bases from J, the junction contained 7 bases not matched to a gene. CDR3 size: 15 residues. As DNA, the CDR3 is TGCGCCAGCAGCTCCGGGACAGGGGTGGGGGAGACCCAGTACTTC. Residues: CASSSGTGVGETQYF.

This sequence joins TRBV28 and TRBJ2-3, with 8 bases matching TRBD2. V lost 9 bases and J lost 7; bases outside the gene matches: 6. The V gene's germline CDR1 is MDHEN and CDR2 SYDVKM. This CDR3 spans 12 amino acids. The CDR3 sequence: CASSSGQYTQYF. As DNA, the CDR3 is TGTGCCAGTTCTAGCGGGCAATATACGCAGTATTTT.

V gene TRBV6-4 combines with J gene TRBJ2-3; 8 nucleotides match TRBD2. V lost 5 bases, J lost 3 bases, and 4 bases stayed unmatched. The CDR3 spans 14 residues. The V gene's germline CDR1 is MRHNA and CDR2 SNTAGT. CDR3: CASSSGTSTDTQYF. The CDR3, as DNA: TGTGCCAGCAGTTCGGGGACTAGTACAGATACGCAGTATTTT.

Of note for this clone: An end of the junction does not agree with germline; a read error may underlie this. In DNA form, the CDR3 reads TGCAGCGTTGACAGGGTATATGGCTACCCCTTC. Its protein product is CSVDRVYGYPF. The gene calls are TRBV29-1 and TRBJ1-2, with D possibly TRBD1 on 5 matching bases. The CDR3 is 11 amino acids. Germline CDR1 and CDR2: SQVTM and ANQGSEA.

This clone was detected a few times. The chain carries TRBV2 and TRBJ1-2; 9 positions agree with TRBD1. Trimming cost V 5 bases and J 6 bases; bases outside gene matches: 1. Germline values: CDR1 SNHLY, CDR2 FYNNEI. CDR3 length equals 12 residues. The CDR3 DNA is TGTGCCAGCAGTCGGACAGGGGATGGCTACACCTTC. It translates to CASSRTGDGYTF.